This TCR beta chain is drawn from a study of T cell repertoires in cytomegalovirus infection. About the research overall: HLA-B-restricted CMV epitopes that are well studied were used alongside recently identified HLA-C-restricted ones. Matching HLA type and CMV infection were both indicated by public TCR beta signatures.

Note on this clonotype: The antigen is unknown.

MiXCR, run by TCRdb on the reads, gives a single entry per CDR3 protein. The data contain roughly 310,000 distinct CDR3 sequences, about 29% of them singletons. Regarding the study as a whole: Ex vivo, HLA-C-restricted CMV-specific TCR beta clonotypes prevailed over the rest of the response. Individuals carrying CMV plus the relevant HLA were identified by cumulative frequency of public TCR beta families.

The CDR3 totals 14 residues. Looked up from germline, CDR1 is MNHEY and CDR2 is SMNVEV (reference sequence). Trimming at V came to 5 bases and at J to 2 bases, leaving 5 bases not matched to a gene. This specimen was cultured PBMCs, taken from culture after CMV antigen stimulation. The chain joins TRBV27 to TRBJ1-2; 7 bases fit TRBD1. This clonotype originated in a human donor in good health (CMV status not recorded). Some clones in this sample may be carry-over from other donors' samples. This CDR3 is CASSKGQPNYGYTF. The CDR3 nucleotides are TGTGCCAGCAGTAAGGGACAGCCCAACTATGGCTACACCTTC.